This is a list of T cell receptor beta chains from one sample in a study of shared clonotypes between healthy human individuals. Assay used: immunoSEQ multiplex PCR; TCRdb lists only in-frame clones, some missing. The sample contains hundreds of thousands of clones, less than 80% of which appear only once. The sample consisted of memory CD4+ T cells sorted from blood. These receptors were obtained from a woman aged 30 to 39 in good health. The conserved cysteine and the conserved F or W are not part of the CDR3 here. Fields, in order: V gene, J gene, CDR3 protein.

TRBV21-1	TRBJ1-1	ASSNPGRLNTEAF
TRBV11-2	TRBJ2-7	ASSPNRGSYEQY
TRBV12-5	TRBJ2-1	ASGLETDKQF
TRBV4-1	TRBJ1-6	ASSQEGVTAYNSPLH
TRBV28	TRBJ2-7	ASTHAPYEQY
TRBV19	TRBJ2-1	ASRPGPAVNEQF
TRBV5-4	TRBJ1-2	ASSEDNAGGRRGYT
TRBV11-2	TRBJ2-5	ASSLIPGTYSRETQY
TRBV5-1	TRBJ1-3	ASGEGDSGNTIY
TRBV5-1	TRBJ2-6	ASSLDPGSGANVLT
TRBV7-9	TRBJ2-2	ASSLVWGSTGELF
TRBV4-2	TRBJ2-7	ASSQDPSGQGSSYEQY
TRBV29-1	TRBJ1-2	SCGDSSYGYT
TRBV5-1	TRBJ2-7	ASSLGGASYEQY
TRBV7-9	TRBJ1-1	ASSHSGGEAF
TRBV29-1	NA	SVEGQSRGQGKFSGAYEQY
TRBV28	TRBJ2-7	ASSLFAGGAREQY
TRBV28	TRBJ1-2	ASSPPPGQGAVYT
TRBV25-1	TRBJ2-7	ASSAPERGEQY
TRBV20-1	TRBJ1-1	SAGEFPEAF
TRBV5-1	TRBJ2-3	ASRVPGQSTDTQY
TRBV28	TRBJ2-7	ASRSSTDYEQY
TRBV6-5	TRBJ2-5	ASSYERAGAQY
TRBV7-2	TRBJ1-1	ASSFSGPRGAF
TRBV11-2	TRBJ2-7	ASSLGGGQFYEQY
TRBV28	TRBJ1-4	ASSYRVGKLF
TRBV12-1	TRBJ2-7	ASSGAGRPPAYEQY
TRBV19	TRBJ1-5	ASSMGGANNQPQH
TRBV7-3	TRBJ2-3	ASSFSSGRTDTQY
TRBV5-1	TRBJ2-7	ASSQHRGYGYEQY
TRBV10-2	TRBJ1-4	ASSLTFVSPGDEKLF
TRBV6-6	TRBJ2-7	ASSYGPEYEQY
TRBV5-1	TRBJ1-1	ASSLGGGRDEAF
TRBV6-5	TRBJ1-1	ASSYSDRNKKTEAF
TRBV5-1	TRBJ2-5	ASTDRGTETQY
TRBV5-1	TRBJ1-1	ASTQGSLNTEAF
TRBV27	TRBJ2-2	ASSKRQGVWTGELF
TRBV7-2	TRBJ2-7	ASSLGGGPEQY
TRBV7-6	TRBJ1-2	ASSLATPGYGYT
TRBV10-1	TRBJ2-5	ASSDTGTGAKVH
TRBV10-2	TRBJ1-6	ASRGGLSNSPLH
TRBV18	TRBJ1-5	ASSLDRGGPAQH
TRBV2	TRBJ2-4	ASLPRPGGLQY
TRBV6-5	TRBJ2-2	ASSYRPEGGGELF
TRBV28	TRBJ1-5	ASSFSGQGGATQPQH
TRBV7-9	TRBJ2-1	ASSLGQAHNEQF
TRBV4-1	TRBJ1-5	ASSPGFLGNQPQH
TRBV18	TRBJ2-3	ASSPGQSYSTDTQY
TRBV28	TRBJ2-7	ASSLGLLGLAGYEQY
TRBV29-1	TRBJ2-1	SVGTSVGNEQF
TRBV10-1	TRBJ2-5	ASSPQGNSETQY
TRBV19	TRBJ1-2	ASSTTGDYGYT
TRBV4-1	TRBJ1-5	ASSQDLDSYSNQPQH
TRBV5-1	TRBJ2-5	ASTVLPGREETQY
TRBV7-9	TRBJ1-3	ASSLGQPHSGNTIY